The next 10 T cell receptor beta chains were all read from a single sample in a study of beta chain features in type 1 diabetes. Sequenced material consisted of expressed TCRB transcripts (all of the isolated RNA was reverse transcribed). The protocol was immunoSEQ multiplex PCR, while the TCRdb copy is restricted to in-frame clones and leaves out a portion. The profile covers 150,000 to 160,000 clones, with over 8.5% appearing a single time and roughly 2% taken by the ten largest. Sequencing was done on a sample of central memory CD4+ T cells from blood. All receptors derive from a young man in good health.

This chain uses TRBV4-2 with TRBJ1-2; TRBD1 might be the D (5 bases). Looked up from germline, CDR1 is LGHNA and CDR2 is YNFKEQ. The CDR3 loop spans 15 amino acids. With 0 bases removed from V and 6 bases from J, the gap between germline ends came to 14 bases. The CDR3: CASSQDKGFSDGYTF. The CDR3 nucleotides read TGTGCCAGCAGCCAAGATAAGGGGTTTTCGGATGGCTACACCTTC.

The rearrangement joins TRBV7-3 to TRBJ2-7; 11 nucleotides agree with TRBD1. This CDR3 is built from 13 residues. Trimming at V came to 5 bases and at J to 6 bases, leaving 3 bases not matched to a gene. Germline CDR1 SGHTA, CDR2 FQGTGA. The CDR3 bases are TGTGCCAGCAGCCCAGGACAGGGGGCCGAGCAGTACTTC. Translating it yields CASSPGQGAEQYF.

This clone was recorded many times. This chain uses TRBV23-1 with TRBJ2-7; D is uncertain. TRBV23-1 is an ORF; its function is uncertain. The ends were cut back, 11 bases at V and 2 bases at J, with 19 bases in the middle. The CDR3 spans 14 residues. In nucleotides, the CDR3 is TGCGCCCCAGAGCGCCCCTTTCCCCCCTACGAGCAGTACTTC. As protein: CAPERPFPPYEQYF.

The J gene is TRBJ2-4, the V gene TRBV5-1; D is perhaps TRBD2 (5 bases). Germline-derived CDR1 and CDR2 are SGHRS and YFSETQ. With 3 bases removed from V and 4 bases from J, the gap between germline ends came to 20 bases. There are 17 residues in the CDR3. CDR3 nucleotides: TGCGCCAGCAGCTCGGATGCTTCCGGGAAGGCTAAAAACATTCAGTACTTC. Translated: CASSSDASGKAKNIQYF.

This clone was detected once. This chain uses TRBV7-2 with TRBJ1-5, with 7 bases identical to TRBD1. Trimming at V came to 4 bases and at J to 4 bases, leaving 10 bases not matched to a gene. Per germline, CDR1 SGHTA and CDR2 FQGNSA. The CDR3 length is 16 residues. The DNA of the CDR3 is TGTGCCAGCAGCTCGCCCCCCCAGGGGGGTAATCAGCCCCAGCATTTT. Translating gives CASSSPPQGGNQPQHF.

V usage is TRBV7-9 and J usage is TRBJ1-6; D remains ambiguous. The CDR3 contains 15 residues. V was trimmed by 2 bases and J by 1 base, leaving 6 bases between them. Germline V gives CDR1 SEHNR, CDR2 FQNEAQ (reference sequence). The CDR3 here is CASSLPASYNSPLHF. CDR3 DNA sequence: TGTGCCAGCAGCTTACCAGCTTCCTATAATTCACCCCTCCACTTT.

Only a few counts were recorded for this clone. The chain carries TRBV2 and TRBJ2-7, with 12 nucleotides matching TRBD2. The CDR3 is 13 residues long. With V trimmed by 8 bases and J by 1 base, 0 bases remained unmatched. Germline V CDR1 and CDR2: SNHLY, FYNNEI. The DNA for the CDR3 is TGTGCCAGCGGACTAGCGGGGTCCTACGAGCAGTACTTC. As protein: CASGLAGSYEQYF. The full variable domain, with the rest looked up from reference TRBV2 and TRBJ2-7, is EPEVTQTPSHQVTQMGQEVILRCVPISNHLYFYWYRQILGQKVEFLVSFYNNEISEKSEIFDDQFSVERPDGSNFTLKIRSTKLEDSAMYFCASGLAGSYEQYFGPGTRLTVT.

This clone was seen more than once but under ten times. The chain links TRBV14 to TRBJ2-1; the match to TRBD2 covers 9 bases. The V gene end was trimmed by 0 bases and the J gene end by 8 bases; junction bases not matched to a gene: 17. The CDR3 runs to 19 residues. CDR1 and CDR2 (germline): SGHDN, FVKESK. The CDR3 DNA follows: TGTGCCAGCAGCCAAGATTTAGGGAGACTAGCGGTGATGGGCGATGAGCAGTTCTTC. Translating gives CASSQDLGRLAVMGDEQFF.

In its sample, this clone ranks as medium-sized. The chain combines TRBV7-2 with TRBJ2-1; 8 positions match TRBD2. Germline V gene sequence: CDR1 SGHTA, CDR2 FQGNSA. This CDR3 is 16 amino acids long. V lost 1 base to trimming and J lost 2 bases; unmatched junction nucleotides: 4. The CDR3 DNA reads TGTGCCAGCAGCTTAGAGGGACTAGGCCCCTACAATGAGCAGTTCTTC. Protein: CASSLEGLGPYNEQFF.

This clone was seen a handful of times. V and J are TRBV7-9 and TRBJ2-2, with D unclear. Germline V CDR1 and CDR2: SEHNR, FQNEAQ (reference sequence). V lost 6 bases, J lost 7 bases, and 12 bases lay in between. This CDR3 has 13 amino acids. The CDR3 here is CASSRRQNGELFF. The CDR3 bases are TGTGCCAGCAGTCGGAGACAAAACGGGGAGCTGTTTTTT.